The rows below give T cell receptor beta chains drawn from one sample of a study of blood T cell dynamics during melanoma immunotherapy. Clones were sequenced by immunoSEQ multiplex PCR, and TCRdb holds only the in-frame ones, with some missing. Found here are 14,000 or so clones, 86% of them singletons; the top ten hold about 6.6%. The sequenced sample was blood, obtained from a patient treated with checkpoint blockade. These receptors were collected from a human donor with melanoma. Both conserved end residues are part of each CDR3. A D gene is named only where the DNA matches it firmly. The listing skips clone size in some rows; elsewhere it reads once, few, many or a size class.

CASSPSPVRTGELFF	TGTGCCAGCTCACCCTCCCCAGTGCGAACCGGGGAGCTGTTTTTT	-	-	15	TRBV18	TRBJ2-2
CASSLGLSRLNTGELFF	TGTGCCAGCAGCTTAGGGTTATCGAGGCTAAACACCGGGGAGCTGTTTTTT	-	-	17	TRBV7-9	TRBJ2-2
CASSPNLGEQFF	TGTGCCAGCAGCCCGAACCTCGGTGAGCAGTTCTTC	once	-	12	TRBV5-4	TRBJ2-1
CASSPTGLIGELFF	TGTGCCAGCAGCCCCACAGGTCTAATCGGGGAGCTGTTTTTT	-	-	14	TRBV7-3	TRBJ2-2
CASSPIQGKRPEAFF	TGTGCCAGCAGCCCGATACAGGGAAAAAGGCCTGAAGCTTTCTTT	once	-	15	TRBV11-2	TRBJ1-1
CASSQDRWGIQPQHF	TGCGCCAGCAGCCAAGATAGGTGGGGGATCCAGCCCCAGCATTTT	-	-	15	TRBV4-3	TRBJ1-5
CASSLGGRATGELFF	TGTGCCAGCAGCTTAGGCGGCAGGGCCACCGGGGAGCTGTTTTTT	once	-	15	TRBV11-2	TRBJ2-2
CSASPGQVPF	TGCAGTGCTAGCCCCGGACAGGTACCCTTC	once	TRBD1	10	TRBV20-1	TRBJ1-2
CASSQDGGGFSYNEQFF	TGTGCCAGCAGCCAAGATGGAGGGGGATTCTCCTACAATGAGCAGTTCTTC	-	-	17	TRBV4-2	TRBJ2-1
CASRNRGVGEQFF	TGTGCCAGCAGAAATAGAGGGGTGGGTGAGCAGTTCTTC	-	-	13	TRBV2	TRBJ2-1
CASSPVGPRQGYTF	TGTGCCAGCTCACCAGTAGGTCCTCGTCAAGGCTACACCTTC	-	-	14	TRBV18	TRBJ1-2
CASSPDPLRPQHF	TGTGCCAGCTCACCGGACCCGCTGAGGCCCCAGCATTTT	-	-	13	TRBV18	TRBJ1-5
CASSHMPPSQGGDTQYF	TGTGCCAGCAGCCACATGCCCCCTAGCCAGGGGGGGGATACGCAGTATTTT	-	-	17	TRBV14	TRBJ2-3
CASSLGRQIYGYTF	TGTGCCAGCAGCTTGGGGAGACAGATCTATGGCTACACCTTC	-	-	14	TRBV5-6	TRBJ1-2
CAWSTDSSNYGYTF	TGTGCCTGGAGTACGGACAGTTCTAACTATGGCTACACCTTC	-	-	14	TRBV30	TRBJ1-2
CASSMARHSTDTQYF	TGTGCCAGTAGTATGGCCAGGCATAGCACAGATACGCAGTATTTT	once	-	15	TRBV19	TRBJ2-3
CASSRQAVQETQYF	TGTGCCAGCAGTCGACAGGCCGTCCAAGAGACCCAGTACTTC	-	-	14	TRBV6-1	TRBJ2-5
CASRGGAGETQYF	TGTGCCAGTCGCGGGGGGGCCGGAGAGACCCAGTACTTC	-	TRBD2	13	TRBV19	TRBJ2-5
CSVGQTMNTEAFF	TGCAGCGTCGGACAGACCATGAACACTGAAGCTTTCTTT	-	-	13	TRBV29-1	TRBJ1-1
CASSPRGGTDTQYF	TGTGCCAGCTCACCCCGGGGGGGCACAGATACGCAGTATTTT	-	TRBD2	14	TRBV18	TRBJ2-3
CASSPDREYSPLHF	TGCGCCAGCAGCCCGGACAGGGAATATTCACCCCTCCACTTT	-	TRBD1	14	TRBV5-1	TRBJ1-6
CASSLVPGYGTEAFF	TGTGCCAGCAGCTTAGTGCCAGGGTACGGCACTGAAGCTTTCTTT	once	-	15	TRBV11-2	TRBJ1-1
CASSRQLRETQYF	TGTGCCAGTAGCAGGCAGTTGCGAGAGACCCAGTACTTC	-	-	13	TRBV19	TRBJ2-5
CASSEAWGSNYGYTF	TGTGCCAGCAGTGAAGCTTGGGGTTCTAACTATGGCTACACCTTC	-	-	15	TRBV6-1	TRBJ1-2
CASSQAAPYEQYF	TGTGCCAGTAGTCAGGCGGCACCCTACGAGCAGTACTTC	few	-	13	TRBV19	TRBJ2-7
CAWGLFEGTQYF	TGTGCCTGGGGACTATTCGAAGGGACCCAGTACTTC	-	-	12	TRBV30	TRBJ2-5
CASSARRGLNTGELFF	TGTGCCAGCAGCGCCAGACGGGGGCTCAACACCGGGGAGCTGTTTTTT	-	-	16	TRBV9	TRBJ2-2
CASSFSGGAGETQYF	TGCGCCAGCAGCTTCAGCGGGGGGGCCGGAGAGACCCAGTACTTC	-	TRBD2	15	TRBV5-1	TRBJ2-5
CASSVGGNTGELFF	TGTGCCAGCAGCGTAGGGGGGAACACCGGGGAGCTGTTTTTT	-	-	14	TRBV9	TRBJ2-2
CASSWGQETQYF	TGTGCCAGCAGCTGGGGCCAAGAGACCCAGTACTTC	once	-	12	TRBV5-6	TRBJ2-5
CASSLGRRNTEAFF	TGTGCCAGCAGCTTGGGACGTCGGAACACTGAAGCTTTCTTT	-	-	14	TRBV7-2	TRBJ1-1
CASSLVRGNEDTQYF	TGTGCCAGCAGCTTAGTGCGGGGGAACGAAGATACGCAGTATTTT	-	TRBD2	15	TRBV7-2	TRBJ2-3
CASSEPGEGEKLFF	TGTGCCAGCAGTGAACCCGGGGAGGGTGAAAAACTGTTTTTT	-	-	14	TRBV6-4	TRBJ1-4
CASSTGTSGGDTQYF	TGTGCCAGCAGCACCGGGACTAGCGGGGGGGATACGCAGTATTTT	-	TRBD2	15	TRBV7-2	TRBJ2-3
CASRGQGEGNQPQHF	TGTGCCAGCAGAGGACAGGGGGAGGGCAATCAGCCCCAGCATTTT	-	TRBD1	15	TRBV6-1	TRBJ1-5